A single sample is the source of the 17 T cell receptor beta chains below, sequenced in a study of chemoradiotherapy in HPV16-positive cancers. Assay: immunoSEQ multiplex PCR; the TCRdb copy retains only in-frame clones and omits some. The table shows tens of thousands of clones, with more than 75% occurring only once. The sequencing here drew on blood, taken from a patient who underwent chemoradiotherapy. Every receptor here comes from a human donor with HPV-associated anogenital cancer.

The J gene is TRBJ2-1, the V gene TRBV5-4, with 9 bases identical to TRBD2. Germline V gene sequence: CDR1 SGHNT, CDR2 YYREEE (reference sequence). The CDR3 is made up of 16 amino acids. The V gene end was trimmed by 4 bases and the J gene end by 5 bases; junction bases not matched to a gene: 10. CDR3 sequence reads: CASSPVRAGGDNEQFF. The CDR3 DNA reads TGTGCCAGCAGCCCTGTAAGAGCGGGAGGCGACAATGAGCAGTTCTTC.

The chain uses TRBV6-1 and TRBJ1-2, with TRBD1 identical over 7 bases. The CDR3 loop spans 15 amino acids. The junction had 15 bases not matched to a gene; V was cut back by 6 bases and J by 8 bases. Germline loops: CDR1 MNHNS, CDR2 SASEGT. The CDR3 loop reads CASRPPGQRIPGYTF. The CDR3 DNA follows: TGTGCCAGCAGACCTCCGGGACAGAGGATTCCGGGCTACACCTTC.

V usage is TRBV6-6 and J usage is TRBJ1-2; TRBD1 might be the D (5 bases). The CDR3 runs to 14 residues. V was clipped by 5 bases and J by 4 bases, with 14 bases between them. Germline V gene sequence: CDR1 MNHNY, CDR2 SVGAGI (reference sequence). CDR3 coding DNA: TGTGCCAGCAGTACCGATCGGGGGTCCTATGGCTACACCTTC. Its translation: CASSTDRGSYGYTF.

This clone showed up just once. This chain uses TRBV21-1 with TRBJ1-1; TRBD1 reflects the table's D call only, with no check against the DNA. TRBV21-1 is designated a pseudogene. The CDR3 runs to 13 residues. The CDR3 sequence is CASGQGLNTEAFF. DNA for the CDR3: TGTGCCAGCGGACAGGGTTTGAACACTGAAGCTTTCTTT.

V gene TRBV25-1 combines with J gene TRBJ2-6; TRBD2 matches 11 bases. With 8 bases clipped from V and 0 bases from J, the junction kept 6 bases outside the gene matches. The CDR3 sequence is 17 residues long. Germline V gene lookup returns CDR1 MGHDK and CDR2 SYGVNS. The CDR3 protein is CASAGTSGHSGANVLTF. DNA of the CDR3: TGTGCCAGCGCCGGGACTAGCGGTCACTCTGGGGCCAACGTCCTGACTTTC.

V and J are TRBV6-5 and TRBJ1-2, with D possibly TRBD1 on 6 matching bases. Germline CDR1 reads MNHEY; CDR2 reads SVGAGI. The CDR3 length is 13 residues. The V and J ends lost 5 bases and 8 bases respectively, with 15 bases between them. This CDR3 reads CASSPPQGYGYTF. The CDR3 coding sequence is TGTGCCAGCAGTCCCCCGCAGGGGTACGGCTACACCTTC.

This chain uses TRBV14 with TRBJ1-4, with D uncertain. From germline, CDR1 is SGHDN and CDR2 FVKESK. This CDR3 comprises 15 residues. V dropped 0 bases and J dropped 8 bases, with 13 bases sitting between them. The CDR3 region has the DNA TGTGCCAGCAGCCAAGATTTACTCCGGCGGGAAAAACTGTTTTTT. Amino acid sequence: CASSQDLLRREKLFF.

This chain joins TRBV5-5 and TRBJ2-6; D perhaps matches TRBD2 (6 bases). Trimming took 4 bases from V and 4 from J, leaving 15 bases between them. Germline CDR1 SGHKS, CDR2 YYEKEE (reference sequence). The CDR3 contains 16 residues. For the CDR3, the DNA is TGTGCCAGCAGCCAGGGAGGCAGTGTGGGGGCCAACGTCCTGACTTTC. Amino acid sequence: CASSQGGSVGANVLTF. Full variable domain (remainder filled in from reference TRBV5-5 and TRBJ2-6): DAGVTQSPTHLIKTRGQQVTLRCSPISGHKSVSWYQQVLGQGPQFIFQYYEKEERGRGNFPDRFSARQFPNYSSELNVNALLLGDSALYLCASSQGGSVGANVLTFGAGSRLTVL.

The J gene is TRBJ2-3, the V gene TRBV29-1; D not resolved. Germline V gene data show CDR1 as SQVTM and CDR2 as ANQGSEA. Trimming shortened V by 4 bases and J by 2 bases, and 10 bases separated the two germline ends. This CDR3 has 13 amino acids. CDR3 sequence: CSVALGPTDTQYF. DNA for the CDR3: TGCAGCGTTGCCCTAGGCCCCACAGATACGCAGTATTTT.

The chain carries TRBV19 and TRBJ1-1; TRBD1 is a possible D gene (5 bases). This CDR3 contains 15 residues. V lost 5 bases, J lost 2 bases, and 15 bases lay in between. Germline CDR1 is LNHDA and CDR2 is SQIVND (reference sequence). For the CDR3, the DNA is TGTGCCAGTAGTTCTGTCCGGGACGGAAACACTGAAGCTTTCTTT. Protein sequence: CASSSVRDGNTEAFF. Full variable domain (rest looked up from reference TRBV19 and TRBJ1-1): DGGITQSPKYLFRKEGQNVTLSCEQNLNHDAMYWYRQDPGQGLRLIYYSQIVNDFQKGDIAEGYSVSREKKESFPLTVTSAQKNPTAFYLCASSSVRDGNTEAFFGQGTRLTVV.

To note about this clone: The junction does not match germline at one end; this may be a read error. The chain joins TRBV20-1 to TRBJ1-2; no clear D gene. The CDR3 covers 10 residues. Germline V gives CDR1 DFQATT, CDR2 SNEGSKA (reference sequence). The CDR3 sequence is CSAREIRYTF. The CDR3 DNA reads as TGCAGTGCCAGAGAGATTCGCTACACCTTC.

This clone came up once. This sequence joins TRBV7-2 and TRBJ1-1; possibly TRBD1 for D (5 bases). Germline V gene lookup returns CDR1 SGHTA and CDR2 FQGNSA. V was pared by 1 base and J by 2 bases, with 11 bases between. This CDR3 spans 15 amino acids. In DNA, the CDR3 is TGTGCCAGCAGCTTAGAGGCCAGGGTTAACACTGAAGCTTTCTTT. This translates into CASSLEARVNTEAFF.

CDR3 sequence reads: CASGPGGAREGIQYF. CDR3 sequence (DNA): TGTGCCAGCGGCCCAGGGGGCGCGAGGGAAGGCATTCAGTACTTC. V is TRBV5-5 and J is TRBJ2-4, with 8 nucleotides matching TRBD1. CDR1 is SGHKS and CDR2 is YYEKEE in the germline V gene (reference sequence). The junction had 15 bases not matched to a gene; V was cut back by 7 bases and J by 9 bases. The CDR3 sequence is 15 residues long.

The V and J genes are TRBV7-2 and TRBJ2-1; tentatively, D is TRBD2 (5 bases). With 1 base removed from V and 0 bases from J, the gap between germline ends came to 16 bases. The CDR3 loop spans 18 amino acids. Per the germline V gene, CDR1 is SGHTA and CDR2 is FQGNSA. CDR3 amino acids: CASSLVSRRLSSYNEQFF. The CDR3 DNA reads as TGTGCCAGCAGCTTAGTTAGTCGCCGACTAAGCTCCTACAATGAGCAGTTCTTC. Together with reference TRBV7-2 and TRBJ2-1, the CDR3 gives the full variable domain: GAGVSQSPSNKVTEKGKDVELRCDPISGHTALYWYRQSLGQGLEFLIYFQGNSAPDKSGLPSDRFSAERTGGSVSTLTIQRTQQEDSAVYLCASSLVSRRLSSYNEQFFGPGTRLTVL.

This chain connects TRBV5-1 to TRBJ2-7; D call uncertain. This CDR3 comprises 11 residues. Trimming removed 4 bases at V and 3 bases at J, with 5 bases between. In germline, CDR1 is SGHRS, CDR2 YFSETQ. The CDR3 protein is CASSGNYEQYF. Written as DNA, the CDR3 is TGCGCCAGCAGCGGGAACTACGAGCAGTACTTC.

The chain links TRBV5-1 to TRBJ2-5; 10 bases are shared with TRBD2. The V segment lost 0 bases and the J segment 0 bases; nucleotides outside the gene matches: 11. The CDR3 spans 19 residues. Germline loops: CDR1 SGHRS, CDR2 YFSETQ. The CDR3, as DNA: TGCGCCAGCAGCTTGGCCCGGACTAGCGGCCCTAAGTACCAAGAGACCCAGTACTTC. This encodes CASSLARTSGPKYQETQYF.

The chain is built from TRBV6-1 and TRBJ1-2; D ambiguous. CDR3 length: 12 residues. Trimming removed 10 bases at V and 4 bases at J, with 13 bases between. Looked up from germline, CDR1 is MNHNS and CDR2 is SASEGT. The CDR3 region has the DNA TGTGCCACCCAGCGAGGAATCTATGGCTACACCTTC. It translates to CATQRGIYGYTF.